This TCR beta chain is drawn from a study of cytomegalovirus exposure and HLA in healthy donors. As for the study in general: There were around 390 genotyped donors. Of these, about 80% fell in the genetic ancestry cluster associated with self-reported Caucasian donors.

The study, taken as a whole, reports: Later work found most CMV-associated TCR beta chains apparently HLA-restricted.

CDR1 and CDR2 (germline): DFQATT, SNEGSKA (reference sequence). The CDR3 is 10 amino acids. The V end was cut by 2 bases, the J end by 5 bases, with 3 bases between. A multiplex PCR was run with 60 Vbeta primers and 13 Jbeta primers. Only in-frame clones appear in the TCRdb table, and some are missing; sequencing was by immunoSEQ multiplex PCR. The repertoire holds around 140,000 clones, with roughly three quarters as singletons. Concerning this clone: Its target is unknown. Other DNA sequences from this sample encode an identical CDR3 as well.

Samples came from healthy bone marrow donors. This TCR came from a woman under 30 in good health and CMV-seronegative. Sequencing was done on a sample of PBMCs. V is TRBV20-1 and J is TRBJ2-5; D is unresolved. The CDR3 DNA reads TGCAGTGCTAGACGGGAGACCCAGTACTTC. Translated, it gives CSARRETQYF.